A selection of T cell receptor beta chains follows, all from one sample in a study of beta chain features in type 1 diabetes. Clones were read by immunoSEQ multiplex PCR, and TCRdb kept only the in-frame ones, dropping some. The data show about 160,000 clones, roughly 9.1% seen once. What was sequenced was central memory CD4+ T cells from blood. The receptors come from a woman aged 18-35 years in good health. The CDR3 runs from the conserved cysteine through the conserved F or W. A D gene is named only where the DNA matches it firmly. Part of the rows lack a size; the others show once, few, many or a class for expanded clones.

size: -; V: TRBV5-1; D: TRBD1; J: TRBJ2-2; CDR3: CASSLGQGTGELFF; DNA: TGCGCCAGCAGCTTGGGACAGGGAACCGGGGAGCTGTTTTTT
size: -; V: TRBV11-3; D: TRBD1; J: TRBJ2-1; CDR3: CASSLGQGKHNEQFF; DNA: TGTGCCAGCAGCTTAGGACAGGGTAAGCACAATGAGCAGTTCTTC
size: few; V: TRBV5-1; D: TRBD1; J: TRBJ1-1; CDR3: CASSPGQGGVAEAFF; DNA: TGCGCCAGCAGCCCAGGACAGGGGGGAGTCGCTGAAGCTTTCTTT
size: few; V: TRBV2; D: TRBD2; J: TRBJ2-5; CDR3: CASSEEAGVETQYF; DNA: TGTGCCAGCAGTGAAGAAGCGGGAGTCGAGACCCAGTACTTC
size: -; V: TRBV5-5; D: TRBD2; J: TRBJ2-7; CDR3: CASSLGGTSGTYEQYF; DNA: TGTGCCAGCAGCTTGGGTGGGACTAGCGGGACCTACGAGCAGTACTTC
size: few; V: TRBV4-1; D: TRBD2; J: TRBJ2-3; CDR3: CASSQAAGRTDTQYF; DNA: TGCGCCAGCAGCCAAGCAGCGGGAAGAACAGATACGCAGTATTTT
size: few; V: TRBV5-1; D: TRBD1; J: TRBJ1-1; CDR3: CASSLGGTEEAFF; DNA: TGCGCCAGCAGCTTGGGCGGGACAGAAGAAGCTTTCTTT
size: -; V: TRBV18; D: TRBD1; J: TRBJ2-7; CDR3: CASSPGQGLDEQYF; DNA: TGTGCCAGCTCTCCGGGACAGGGGCTCGACGAGCAGTACTTC
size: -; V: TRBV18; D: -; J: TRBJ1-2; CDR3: CASSPPGQVRVLYGYTF; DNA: TGTGCCAGCTCACCTCCAGGGCAGGTCCGAGTTTTATATGGCTACACCTTC
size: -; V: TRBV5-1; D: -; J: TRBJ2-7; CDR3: CASSLGVESSYEQYF; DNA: TGCGCCAGCAGCTTGGGTGTAGAGTCCTCCTACGAGCAGTACTTC
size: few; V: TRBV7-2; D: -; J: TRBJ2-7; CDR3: CASSASSGYEQYF; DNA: TGTGCCAGCAGCGCCTCCAGCGGCTACGAGCAGTACTTC
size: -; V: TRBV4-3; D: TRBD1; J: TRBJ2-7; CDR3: CASSQMTGPLPYEQYF; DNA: TGCGCCAGCAGCCAGATGACAGGGCCCTTACCCTACGAGCAGTACTTC
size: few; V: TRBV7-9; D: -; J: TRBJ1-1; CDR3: CASNRDGEAFF; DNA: TGTGCCAGCAACAGGGACGGTGAAGCTTTCTTT
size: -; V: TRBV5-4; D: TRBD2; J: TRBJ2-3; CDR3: CASSLRGSGRSDTQYF; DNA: TGTGCCAGCAGCTTGCGAGGTAGCGGGAGGTCGGATACGCAGTATTTT
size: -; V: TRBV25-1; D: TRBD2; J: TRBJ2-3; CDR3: CASSEYRSGGTGDTQYF; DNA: TGTGCCAGCAGTGAATACCGTTCGGGGGGGACGGGAGATACGCAGTATTTT
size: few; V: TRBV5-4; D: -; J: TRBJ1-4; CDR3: CASSPTRQAGPEKLFF; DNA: TGTGCCAGCAGCCCAACCCGACAGGCCGGGCCGGAAAAACTGTTTTTT
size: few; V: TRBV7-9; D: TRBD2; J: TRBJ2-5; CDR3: CASSSDTGRGEEETQYF; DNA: TGTGCCAGCAGCTCAGACACGGGGCGGGGGGAAGAAGAGACCCAGTACTTC
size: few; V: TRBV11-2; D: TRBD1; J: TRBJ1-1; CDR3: CASSTTGMNTEAFF; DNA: TGTGCCAGCAGCACGACAGGGATGAACACTGAAGCTTTCTTT
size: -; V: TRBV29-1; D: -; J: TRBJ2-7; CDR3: CSVLKLKSTSYEQYF; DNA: TGCAGCGTTCTCAAACTGAAATCTACCTCCTACGAGCAGTACTTC
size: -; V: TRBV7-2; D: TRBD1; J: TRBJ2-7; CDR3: CASSPPQGDEQYF; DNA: TGTGCCAGCAGCCCGCCCCAGGGGGACGAGCAGTACTTC
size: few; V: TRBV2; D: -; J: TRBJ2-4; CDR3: CASSAHPKNIQYF; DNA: TGTGCCAGCAGTGCACATCCCAAAAACATTCAGTACTTC
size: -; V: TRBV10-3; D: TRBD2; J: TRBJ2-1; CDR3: CAISESGTSRNEQFF; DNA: TGTGCCATCAGTGAGTCGGGGACTAGCCGCAATGAGCAGTTCTTC
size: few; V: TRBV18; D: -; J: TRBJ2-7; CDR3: CASSPPGQLTYEQYF; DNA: TGTGCCAGCTCACCACCCGGACAGTTGACCTACGAGCAGTACTTC
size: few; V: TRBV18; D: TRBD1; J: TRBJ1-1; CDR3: CASSRPGTGNTEAFF; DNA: TGTGCCAGCTCACGTCCCGGGACAGGGAACACTGAAGCTTTCTTT
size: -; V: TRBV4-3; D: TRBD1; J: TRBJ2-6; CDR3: CASSPGQGLGANVLTF; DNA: TGCGCCAGCAGCCCTGGACAGGGATTGGGGGCCAACGTCCTGACTTTC
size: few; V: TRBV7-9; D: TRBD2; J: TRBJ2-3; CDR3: CASSPGTSGFTDTQYF; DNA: TGTGCCAGCAGTCCCGGGACTAGCGGCTTCACAGATACGCAGTATTTT
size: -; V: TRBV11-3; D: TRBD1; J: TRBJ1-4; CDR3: CASSTTDRGQGKLFF; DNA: TGTGCCAGCAGCACAACCGACAGGGGGCAAGGAAAACTGTTTTTT
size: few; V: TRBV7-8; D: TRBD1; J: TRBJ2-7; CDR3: CASSLRQGYEQYF; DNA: TGTGCCAGCAGCTTACGACAGGGGTACGAGCAGTACTTC
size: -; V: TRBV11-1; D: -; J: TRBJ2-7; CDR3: CASVYGRGQGEQYF; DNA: TGTGCCAGCGTCTACGGGAGGGGGCAAGGGGAGCAGTACTTC
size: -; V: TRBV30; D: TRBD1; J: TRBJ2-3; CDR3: CAWSGGQVYATDTQYF; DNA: TGTGCCTGGAGCGGGGGACAGGTTTACGCCACAGATACGCAGTATTTT
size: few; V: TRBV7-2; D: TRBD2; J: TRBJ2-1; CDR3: CASSLPGLVVREQFF; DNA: TGTGCCAGCAGCTTACCGGGACTAGTTGTTCGTGAGCAGTTCTTC
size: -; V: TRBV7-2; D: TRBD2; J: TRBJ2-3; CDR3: CASSRAGITDTQYF; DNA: TGTGCCAGCAGCCGAGCGGGGATCACAGATACGCAGTATTTT
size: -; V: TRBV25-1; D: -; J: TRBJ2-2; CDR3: CASSEAGTGELFF; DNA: TGTGCCAGCAGTGAAGCGGGAACCGGGGAGCTGTTTTTT
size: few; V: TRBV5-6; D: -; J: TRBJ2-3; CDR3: CASSFRTGSADTQYF; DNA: TGTGCCAGCAGCTTCAGGACGGGGTCGGCAGATACGCAGTATTTT
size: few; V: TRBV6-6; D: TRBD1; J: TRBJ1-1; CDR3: CASSAGQGETEAFF; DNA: TGTGCCAGCAGTGCGGGACAGGGGGAGACTGAAGCTTTCTTT
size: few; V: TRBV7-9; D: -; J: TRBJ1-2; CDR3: CASSRDSYGYTF; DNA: TGTGCCAGCAGCCGAGACAGTTATGGCTACACCTTC
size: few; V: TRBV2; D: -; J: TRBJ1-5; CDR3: CASTEGIGQPQHF; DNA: TGTGCCAGCACGGAGGGAATAGGGCAGCCCCAGCATTTT
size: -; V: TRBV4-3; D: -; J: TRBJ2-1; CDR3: CASSQGMSGWYNEQFF; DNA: TGCGCCAGCAGCCAGGGAATGTCAGGGTGGTACAATGAGCAGTTCTTC
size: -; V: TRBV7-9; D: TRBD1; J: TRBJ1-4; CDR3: CASSFDRGNEKLFF; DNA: TGTGCCAGCAGCTTCGACAGGGGTAATGAAAAACTGTTTTTT
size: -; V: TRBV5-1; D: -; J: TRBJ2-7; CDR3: CASSLEVSVHEQYF; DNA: TGCGCCAGCAGCTTGGAAGTTAGCGTCCACGAGCAGTACTTC
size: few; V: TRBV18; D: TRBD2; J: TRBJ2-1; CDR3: CASSPSGGASLGSYNEQFF; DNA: TGTGCCAGCTCACCATCCGGGGGGGCCTCCTTGGGATCCTACAATGAGCAGTTCTTC